The entry that follows covers one TCR beta chain sequence. Its specificity is unknown. This record comes from a study of T cell repertoires in cytomegalovirus infection. General study results and limits: The cumulative frequency of public TCR beta families distinguished individuals who carried CMV together with the relevant HLA. What dominated the ex vivo response were HLA-C-restricted CMV-specific TCR beta clonotypes.

TCRdb independently ran MiXCR on the reads; one entry per CDR3 protein. The sample has about 240,000 distinct CDR3 sequences, around 6.6% seen once; the top ten hold around 6.5%. Losses at the gene ends were 4 bases for V and 7 bases for J; bases not matched to a gene: 10. The germline V gene has CDR1 ENHRY and CDR2 SYGVKD. The CDR3 is 16 residues long. Sequencing was carried out using PBMCs. The receptor's source is a human donor in good health (CMV status not recorded). Some clones in this sample may be carry-over from other donors' samples. This chain connects TRBV10-3 to TRBJ2-1; 10 positions agree with TRBD1. The CDR3 DNA sequence: TGTGCCATCAGTGCTAACCGGGACAGGGGCGGAAATGAGCAGTTCTTC. Translating it yields CAISANRDRGGNEQFF.